This TCR beta chain derives from a study of T cell responses to AZD1222 COVID-19 vaccine. Whole-study findings and limits: The breadth and depth of Spike-specific TCRs increased once two AZD1222 doses had been given.

Sequencing was performed with immunoSEQ multiplex PCR; in TCRdb, only in-frame clones are kept and a portion is missing. The data contain more than 70,000 clones, 75% to 95% of them seen just once; the ten biggest clones take up around 26%. Germline CDR1 LGHDT, CDR2 YNNKEL (reference sequence). Unmatched junction bases numbered 2, after V lost 4 bases and J lost 3 bases. The CDR3 has 13 residues. In this sample, this clone turned up a few times. Its antigen is not known. Second-dose timings of about 4 or about 12 weeks were pooled. Specimen: peripheral blood, collected 28 days after the second AZD1222 dose. This chain connects TRBV3-1 (or the pseudogene TRBV3-2) to TRBJ1-1; 7 nucleotides align to TRBD1. The sequence was obtained from an adult who received the AZD1222 COVID-19 vaccine. The CDR3 loop is CASSRTGDTEAFF. The CDR3 nucleotides are TGTGCCAGCAGCCGCACAGGGGACACTGAAGCTTTCTTT.